This TCR beta chain was observed in a study of cytomegalovirus exposure and HLA in healthy donors. This clone was counted a single time. From germline, CDR1 is SGHRS and CDR2 YFSETQ. CDR3 length equals 16 residues. V lost 0 bases to trimming and J lost 2 bases, with 12 bases between them. PCR involved 60 Vbeta and 13 Jbeta primers. Libraries were prepared by immunoSEQ multiplex PCR; TCRdb keeps only in-frame clonotypes and omits some of them. Seen here are around 280,000 clones, around 90% observed once, and the top ten hold roughly 2.3%. This sequence was found in a woman in her late teens or twenties in good health and CMV-seronegative. The specimen was PBMCs. The chain recombines TRBV5-1 with TRBJ1-3; TRBD1 is a possible D gene (5 bases). The CDR3 is CASSLDSWGTGNTIYF. CDR3 sequence (DNA): TGCGCCAGCAGCTTGGACTCCTGGGGCACTGGAAACACCATATATTTT.